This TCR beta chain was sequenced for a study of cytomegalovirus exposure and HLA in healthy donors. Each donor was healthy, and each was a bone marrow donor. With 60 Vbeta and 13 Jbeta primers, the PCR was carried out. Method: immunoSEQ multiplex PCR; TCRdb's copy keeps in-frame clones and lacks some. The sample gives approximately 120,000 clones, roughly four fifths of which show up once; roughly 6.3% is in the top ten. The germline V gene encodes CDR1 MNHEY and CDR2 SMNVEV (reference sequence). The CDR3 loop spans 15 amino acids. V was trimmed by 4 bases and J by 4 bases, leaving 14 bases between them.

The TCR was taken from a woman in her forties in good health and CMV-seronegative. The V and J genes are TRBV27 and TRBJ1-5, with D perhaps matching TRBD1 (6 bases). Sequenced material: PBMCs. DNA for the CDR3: TGTGCCAGCAGTTATACCGGGACACTTAATCAGCCCCAGCATTTT. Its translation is CASSYTGTLNQPQHF.